The next 22 T cell receptor beta chains were all read from a single sample in a study of T cell responses to AZD1222 COVID-19 vaccine. The table came from immunoSEQ multiplex PCR; TCRdb's copy has only in-frame clones and leaves some out. The table records approximately 150,000 clones, 90% to 95% of them present only once. Material: peripheral blood, obtained on day 0 of AZD1222 vaccination. The source of these receptors is an adult in good health.

V usage is TRBV19 and J usage is TRBJ1-5; no firm D call. Between the trimmed V and J ends, which lost 5 bases and 3 bases, there was a span of 11 bases. The CDR3 spans 14 residues. The germline CDR1 and CDR2 sequences are LNHDA and SQIVND (reference sequence). CDR3 in DNA: TGTGCCAGTAGTTTGGCAGGCTTCAATCAGCCCCAGCATTTT. It yields the protein CASSLAGFNQPQHF.

The chain uses TRBV5-6 and TRBJ1-1; D unclear. V lost 3 bases to trimming and J lost 4 bases, with 13 bases between them. The CDR3 spans 14 residues. Germline V gives CDR1 SGHDT, CDR2 YYEEEE. CDR3 bases: TGTGCCAGCAGCTCCCTGAGATCTAGCACTGAAGCTTTCTTT. Translation gives CASSSLRSSTEAFF. The whole variable domain, filled in from reference TRBV5-6 and TRBJ1-1, reads DAGVTQSPTHLIKTRGQQVTLRCSPKSGHDTVSWYQQALGQGPQFIFQYYEEEERQRGNFPDRFSGHQFPNYSSELNVNALLLGDSALYLCASSSLRSSTEAFFGQGTRLTVV.

This clone was counted a single time. The chain recombines TRBV7-2 with TRBJ2-3, with no clear D. The germline V gene has CDR1 SGHTA and CDR2 FQGNSA. V lost 3 bases, J lost 3 bases, and 7 bases lay in between. The CDR3 has 13 amino acids. CDR3: CASSLGITDTQYF. The CDR3 bases are TGTGCCAGCAGCTTGGGGATTACAGATACGCAGTATTTT.

This chain uses TRBV2 with TRBJ1-5; D perhaps matches TRBD1 (5 bases). The CDR3 loop spans 15 amino acids. V lost 0 bases, J lost 6 bases, and 12 bases lay in between. The germline gives CDR1 SNHLY, CDR2 FYNNEI. The CDR3 nucleotides are TGTGCCAGCAGTGAAGCGGCGGCAGGGACTCAGCCCCAGCATTTT. Translation gives CASSEAAAGTQPQHF.

This sequence joins TRBV2 and TRBJ2-1, with 7 bases fitting TRBD2. With V trimmed by 6 bases and J by 10 bases, 6 bases remained unmatched. The CDR3 spans 12 residues. Germline V gives CDR1 SNHLY, CDR2 FYNNEI. The CDR3 region has the DNA TGTGCCAGCAGGGGGGGGAGCGGAGAGCAGTTCTTC. Its translation: CASRGGSGEQFF.

The chain uses TRBV10-3 and TRBJ2-7, with 7 positions matching TRBD1. J lost 9 bases, V lost 6 bases, and 11 bases had no gene match. CDR3 length: 13 amino acids. The germline V gene has CDR1 ENHRY and CDR2 SYGVKD. As DNA, the CDR3 is TGTGCCATCAGCCCGGGACAGAACCCCTGGCAGTACTTC. Protein product: CAISPGQNPWQYF.

This chain uses TRBV4-2 with TRBJ2-7; 8 nucleotides line up with TRBD2. The CDR3 covers 16 residues. Germline values: CDR1 LGHNA, CDR2 YNFKEQ. V trimming: 3 bases; J trimming: 1 base; junction bases outside the gene matches: 8. The CDR3, as DNA: TGTGCCAGCAGCCAGGCGGGGGGCTGGACTTCCTACGAGCAGTACTTC. This encodes CASSQAGGWTSYEQYF.

The V and J genes are TRBV6-2 or TRBV6-3 and TRBJ2-7; TRBD1 might be the D (6 bases). The ends were cut back, 2 bases at V and 3 bases at J, with 14 bases in the middle. The CDR3 totals 15 residues. CDR1 MNHEY and CDR2 SVGEGT come from the germline V gene. DNA for the CDR3: TGTGCCAGCAGTTACACGGACAGATCCGTCTACGAGCAGTACTTC. It specifies CASSYTDRSVYEQYF.

V gene TRBV18 combines with J gene TRBJ2-7; 11 bases are a match to TRBD2. The germline V gene encodes CDR1 KGHSH and CDR2 LQKENI. CDR3 length equals 15 residues. Germline trimming cut 5 bases from V and 0 bases from J; bases unmatched to any gene: 3. The CDR3 is CASSAGTSGSYEQYF. The CDR3 coding sequence is TGTGCCAGCTCAGCCGGGACTAGCGGCTCCTACGAGCAGTACTTC.

This rearrangement joins TRBV3-1 (or the pseudogene TRBV3-2) to TRBJ2-5; D may correspond to TRBD1 or TRBD2 (5 bases each). Trimming took off 4 bases at V and 2 bases at J, with 11 bases between the two ends. The CDR3 has 14 amino acids. Germline CDR1 LGHDT, CDR2 YNNKEL (reference sequence). Here the CDR3 reads CASSLGTVQETQYF. CDR3 in DNA: TGTGCCAGCAGCCTTGGGACCGTTCAAGAGACCCAGTACTTC.

Concerning this clone itself: Distinct nucleotide sequences in the sample also encode this CDR3. The rearrangement joins TRBV27 to TRBJ2-5; D unclear. The CDR3 is 13 amino acids. V lost 0 bases and J lost 0, with 2 bases in between. CDR1 and CDR2 from the germline V gene are MNHEY and SMNVEV (reference sequence). The CDR3 protein is CASSLSYQETQYF. DNA for the CDR3: TGTGCCAGCAGTTTATCCTACCAAGAGACCCAGTACTTC.

The gene calls are TRBV6-6 and TRBJ2-2, with D hard to call. CDR1 and CDR2 from the germline V gene are MNHNY and SVGAGI (reference sequence). Trimming took 5 bases from V and 7 from J, leaving 14 bases between them. The CDR3 is 14 amino acids. The CDR3 region is CASSPRVPNGELFF. In DNA, the CDR3 is TGTGCCAGCAGTCCCCGGGTGCCCAACGGGGAGCTGTTTTTT.

The V call is TRBV3-1 (or the pseudogene TRBV3-2), the J call TRBJ1-2; TRBD1 matches 8 bases. This CDR3 region has 13 residues. Trimming cost V 6 bases and J 4 bases; bases outside gene matches: 4. Per germline, CDR1 LGHDT and CDR2 YNNKEL (reference sequence). The CDR3 DNA reads TGTGCCAGCAGTCGACAGGGGCCCTATGGCTACACCTTC. It specifies CASSRQGPYGYTF.

V gene TRBV11-2 combines with J gene TRBJ2-2, with D perhaps matching TRBD1 or TRBD2 (5 bases each). Trimming took 5 bases from V and 5 from J, leaving 18 bases between them. This CDR3 comprises 16 residues. From germline, CDR1 is SGHAT and CDR2 FQNNGV. CDR3 nucleotides: TGTGCCAGCAGCCCCCTTTGGGGGAAGGGGACCGGGGAGCTGTTTTTT. Translation gives CASSPLWGKGTGELFF. The whole variable domain, remainder taken from reference TRBV11-2 and TRBJ2-2, is EAGVAQSPRYKIIEKRQSVAFWCNPISGHATLYWYQQILGQGPKLLIQFQNNGVVDDSQLPKDRFSAERLKGVDSTLKIQPAKLEDSAVYLCASSPLWGKGTGELFFGEGSRLTVL.

The chain carries TRBV28 and TRBJ1-4; TRBD1 aligns across 7 bases. Per germline, CDR1 MDHEN and CDR2 SYDVKM. The CDR3 extends over 16 amino acids. J gave up 5 bases and V 2 bases, and 8 bases lay outside the gene matches. The CDR3: CASSLGSGQANEKLFF. DNA of the CDR3: TGTGCCAGCAGTTTAGGGTCCGGACAGGCAAATGAAAAACTGTTTTTT.

This sequence joins TRBV7-7 and TRBJ2-3, with D tentatively TRBD2 (6 bases). The germline V gene encodes CDR1 SSHAT and CDR2 FNYEAQ (reference sequence). V gave up 0 bases and J gave up 5 bases, with 12 bases separating them. The CDR3 has 15 residues. As DNA, the CDR3 is TGTGCCAGCAGCTTAGCGGGGGAGGCGGTAGATACGCAGTATTTT. Translated, it gives CASSLAGEAVDTQYF. The variable domain in full, with the rest retrieved from reference TRBV7-7 and TRBJ2-3, is GAGVSQSPRYKVTKRGQDVTLRCDPISSHATLYWYQQALGQGPEFLTYFNYEAQPDKSGLPSDRFSAERPEGSISTLTIQRTEQRDSAMYRCASSLAGEAVDTQYFGPGTRLTVL.

The chain carries TRBV19 and TRBJ1-1, with a possible D match to TRBD1 (5 bases). Trimming left V 10 bases short and J 1 base short, with 10 bases between. The CDR3 consists of 12 residues. Germline-derived CDR1 and CDR2 are LNHDA and SQIVND (reference sequence). The CDR3, as DNA: TGTGCCACCTTCGACAGGAACACTGAAGCTTTCTTT. It yields the protein CATFDRNTEAFF.

V is TRBV7-6 and J is TRBJ1-4, with D hard to call. Germline-derived CDR1 and CDR2 are SGHVS and FNYEAQ. The CDR3 runs 15 residues. V lost 1 base and J lost 0, with 6 bases in between. This CDR3 is CASSLEGSTNEKLFF. The DNA for the CDR3 is TGTGCCAGCAGCTTAGAAGGGTCAACTAATGAAAAACTGTTTTTT.

The rearrangement links TRBV5-1 to TRBJ1-2, with 8 bases that match TRBD1. V lost 3 bases to trimming and J lost 4 bases; unmatched junction nucleotides: 5. This CDR3 has 14 amino acids. Germline lookup yields CDR1 SGHRS and CDR2 YFSETQ. The CDR3 DNA follows: TGCGCCAGCAGCTCAGGACAGGGAAGCTATGGCTACACCTTC. It translates to CASSSGQGSYGYTF. Full variable domain (outside the CDR3, taken from reference TRBV5-1 and TRBJ1-2): KAGVTQTPRYLIKTRGQQVTLSCSPISGHRSVSWYQQTPGQGLQFLFEYFSETQRNKGNFPGRFSGRQFSNSRSEMNVSTLELGDSALYLCASSSGQGSYGYTFGSGTRLTVV.

Turning to this clone: This same CDR3 is encoded by further DNA sequences in the sample. The genes are TRBV6-5 and TRBJ1-2; a possible D gene is TRBD1 (6 bases). Trimming shortened V by 5 bases and J by 2 bases, and 9 bases separated the two germline ends. Germline CDR1 MNHEY, CDR2 SVGAGI. The CDR3 is 13 amino acids. CDR3 amino acids: CASSPTGNYGYTF. The CDR3 nucleotides are TGTGCCAGCAGTCCCACAGGGAACTATGGCTACACCTTC.

This clone turned up a few times. The genes are TRBV7-3 and TRBJ2-5, with 8 positions matching TRBD2. V lost 3 bases and J lost 6; bases outside the gene matches: 12. The CDR3 is made up of 16 amino acids. Germline V lookup: CDR1 SGHTA, CDR2 FQGTGA. The CDR3 DNA is TGTGCCAGCAGCTTTTACTCCCCGGGACTAGGGAAGACCCAGTACTTC. As protein: CASSFYSPGLGKTQYF.

CDR3 sequence: CASSGSGGASYEQYF. The CDR3 DNA is TGTGCCAGTAGTGGTAGCGGGGGGGCATCCTACGAGCAGTACTTC. The V call is TRBV19, the J call TRBJ2-7; TRBD2 matches 11 bases. CDR3 length: 15 amino acids. V dropped 5 bases and J dropped 1; count of bases not matched to a gene: 4. CDR1 and CDR2 from the germline V gene are LNHDA and SQIVND (reference sequence). The full variable domain, completed using reference TRBV19 and TRBJ2-7, is DGGITQSPKYLFRKEGQNVTLSCEQNLNHDAMYWYRQDPGQGLRLIYYSQIVNDFQKGDIAEGYSVSREKKESFPLTVTSAQKNPTAFYLCASSGSGGASYEQYFGPGTRLTVT.